A selection of T cell receptor beta chains follows, all from one sample in a study of naive and memory T cell subsets. TCRdb independently ran MiXCR on the UMI-ligation and nested PCR reads; one entry per CDR3 protein. The table has roughly 150,000 distinct CDR3 sequences, approximately 22% seen once. Input material: naive CD4+ T cells from blood. The receptors shown here come from a human donor in good health. The CDR3 runs from the conserved cysteine through the conserved F or W. The D gene is left open where the match is weak. Part of the rows lack a size; the others show once, few, many or a class for expanded clones.

TRBV12-3/TRBV12-4	TRBJ2-5	TRBD1	-	CASSSSQGFQETQYF	TGTGCCAGCAGTTCGTCACAGGGGTTCCAAGAGACCCAGTACTTC
TRBV7-7	TRBJ2-2	TRBD2	few	CASTSKSSGASVPGELFF	TGTGCTAGCACCTCCAAATCTAGCGGGGCGTCGGTCCCCGGGGAGCTGTTTTTT
TRBV12-3/TRBV12-4	TRBJ2-1	-	-	CASSPTPGASTVSSYNEQFF	TGTGCCAGCAGCCCAACCCCAGGGGCCTCGACGGTCAGCTCCTACAATGAGCAGTTCTTC
TRBV27	TRBJ1-1	-	-	CASKRDFSTEAFF	TGTGCCAGCAAGCGGGACTTCAGCACTGAAGCTTTCTTT
TRBV7-2	TRBJ2-5	-	-	CASSRGQNQETQYF	TGTGCCAGCAGCCGTGGACAGAACCAAGAGACCCAGTACTTC
TRBV7-2	TRBJ1-2	TRBD1	-	CASSPDREIFGYTF	TGTGCCAGCAGCCCGGACAGGGAGATTTTTGGCTACACCTTC
TRBV4-1	TRBJ2-7	-	-	CASSRGADYEQYF	TGCGCCAGCAGCCGCGGGGCCGACTACGAGCAGTACTTC
TRBV12-3/TRBV12-4	TRBJ1-5	-	-	CASSFTGASNQPQHF	TGTGCCAGCAGTTTCACGGGAGCTAGCAATCAGCCCCAGCATTTT
TRBV4-1	TRBJ2-1	-	few	CASSQGRVRDNEQFF	TGCGCCAGCAGCCAGGGCAGGGTGAGGGACAATGAGCAGTTCTTC
TRBV28	TRBJ2-1	-	few	CASSFAFEQFF	TGTGCCAGCAGTTTTGCGTTTGAGCAGTTCTTC
TRBV27	TRBJ2-6	-	many	CASSPWTAGANVLTF	TGTGCCAGCAGTCCGTGGACAGCTGGGGCCAACGTCCTGACTTTC
TRBV9	TRBJ2-3	TRBD2	-	CASSASGRGDTQYF	TGTGCCAGCAGCGCCAGCGGGAGAGGGGATACGCAGTATTTT
TRBV2	TRBJ2-5	TRBD1	few	CASRWDRKETQYF	TGTGCCAGCAGATGGGACAGAAAAGAGACCCAGTACTTC